The clone carrying this T cell receptor (beta chain) was seen a handful of times. The sample comes from a study of blood T cell repertoires in COVID-19. This CDR3 region has 13 residues. Germline V gene sequence: CDR1 LNHDA, CDR2 SQIVND (reference sequence). Unmatched junction bases numbered 7, after V lost 10 bases and J lost 5 bases. In the authors' methods: For nucleated cells, counts were estimated from reference gene primer amplification. TCRdb keeps only in-frame clones here, not all; method: immunoSEQ multiplex PCR. That table is the source of V, J and clone size, and D and trimming were worked out from the DNA. The profile shows 200,000 to 250,000 clones, about four fifths of them singletons. The Seattle patients, enrolled during active infection, were followed longitudinally.

The chain uses TRBV19 and TRBJ1-1; 10 nucleotides align to TRBD1. The sequence was obtained from an elderly woman with COVID-19, enrolled during active disease. Sequenced material: peripheral blood. This chain's CDR3 is CATTRTGGTEAFF. In DNA form, the CDR3 reads TGTGCCACCACGAGGACAGGGGGGACTGAAGCTTTCTTT. The full variable domain, with the rest looked up from reference TRBV19 and TRBJ1-1, is DGGITQSPKYLFRKEGQNVTLSCEQNLNHDAMYWYRQDPGQGLRLIYYSQIVNDFQKGDIAEGYSVSREKKESFPLTVTSAQKNPTAFYLCATTRTGGTEAFFGQGTRLTVV.